Following are 16 T cell receptor beta chains from one sample sequenced in a study of T cell clones after liver transplantation (dated by TCRdb to about 2019). Libraries were constructed by the immunoSEQ multiplex PCR assay. This is the immuneACCESS table as TCRdb keeps it, with only in-frame sequences that have V and J called. A part of the clones is gone; compared with another copy, unresolved V genes explain less than half, and the rest is unexplained. Counted in this sample were roughly 100,000 clones; around 84% of them appeared once. Together, the top ten hold approximately 2.9% of the sample. The sample in question was CD4+ T cells from blood, obtained approximately 43 months after liver transplant. Receptor source: a human patient who received a liver transplant. In transplant recipients, some T cells may be of donor rather than host origin.

This chain uses TRBV9 with TRBJ2-3; D gene unclear. Trimming removed 0 bases from V and 4 bases from J, with 0 bases in between. This CDR3 has 11 amino acids. The germline V gene encodes CDR1 SGDLS and CDR2 YYNGEE. CDR3 region: CASSVADTQYF. CDR3 DNA: TGTGCCAGCAGCGTAGCAGATACGCAGTATTTT.

J is TRBJ2-7 and V is TRBV29-1, with D tentatively TRBD2 (6 bases). This CDR3 region has 12 residues. Trimming removed 4 bases from V and 6 bases from J, with 13 bases in between. The V gene's germline CDR1 is SQVTM and CDR2 ANQGSEA. The CDR3 bases are TGCAGCGTTGTCCGGGACTCGACCGAGCAGTACTTC. This gives the protein CSVVRDSTEQYF.

V usage is TRBV11-3 and J usage is TRBJ1-5, with D possibly TRBD1 on 5 matching bases. CDR3 length: 16 amino acids. Germline values: CDR1 SGHNT, CDR2 YENEEA. The V gene lost 1 base and the J gene lost 3 bases, with 13 bases spanning the gap. The chain's CDR3 is CASSLGFRANNQPQHF. In DNA form, the CDR3 reads TGTGCCAGCAGCTTAGGGTTCAGGGCGAACAATCAGCCCCAGCATTTT.

The V and J genes are TRBV19 and TRBJ2-5, with a weak D call TRBD1 (5 bases). CDR3 length equals 13 residues. Trimming took 7 bases from V and 5 from J, leaving 14 bases between them. Germline V lookup: CDR1 LNHDA, CDR2 SQIVND (reference sequence). The CDR3 DNA reads TGTGCCAGTACGCGTGGGGCACCGGAGACCCAGTACTTC. Its translation is CASTRGAPETQYF.

The V and J genes are TRBV4-2 and TRBJ1-2; D remains unclear. Trimming shortened V by 5 bases and J by 5 bases, and 6 bases separated the two germline ends. CDR1 and CDR2 (germline): LGHNA, YNFKEQ. This CDR3 contains 11 residues. This chain's CDR3 is CASSSPYGYTF. The CDR3 region has the DNA TGTGCCAGCAGCTCGCCTTATGGCTACACCTTC.

This chain links TRBV5-1 with TRBJ2-7; maybe TRBD2 (5 bases). This CDR3 contains 12 residues. V was clipped by 4 bases and J by 6 bases, with 11 bases between them. Germline CDR1 SGHRS, CDR2 YFSETQ. CDR3 sequence: CASSPDYGEQYF. CDR3 nucleotide sequence: TGCGCCAGCAGCCCCGACTACGGCGAGCAGTACTTC.

The chain employs TRBV9 and TRBJ2-7; a weak D match, TRBD1 (6 bases). Trimming took 2 bases from V and 5 from J, leaving 23 bases between them. The CDR3 is made up of 17 amino acids. Germline loops: CDR1 SGDLS, CDR2 YYNGEE. The CDR3 sequence: CASSVGHPKMLRNEQYF. The CDR3 coding sequence is TGTGCCAGCAGCGTGGGACACCCTAAGATGTTAAGAAACGAGCAGTACTTC.

The chain links TRBV6-1 to TRBJ1-2; TRBD1 is a possible D gene (5 bases). Germline-derived CDR1 and CDR2 are MNHNS and SASEGT. Trimming cost V 0 bases and J 7 bases, with 12 bases left between them. This CDR3 comprises 14 residues. The CDR3 loop reads CASSEAVGAGGYTF. The CDR3 nucleotides read TGTGCCAGCAGTGAAGCAGTCGGGGCCGGTGGCTACACCTTC.

J is TRBJ1-1 and V is TRBV19; TRBD1 might be the D (5 bases). V lost 3 bases and J lost 6, with 23 bases in between. Germline assignment: CDR1 LNHDA and CDR2 SQIVND (reference sequence). The CDR3 contains 17 residues. CDR3 region: CASSIRRQGSYLSEAFF. DNA of the CDR3: TGTGCCAGTAGTATCAGGAGGCAGGGTTCTTATCTGTCTGAAGCTTTCTTT.

This clone turned up a few times. The gene calls are TRBV5-4 and TRBJ2-2; 9 nucleotides line up with TRBD1. The J segment lost 7 bases and the V segment lost 5 bases, leaving 9 bases of the junction unmatched. The CDR3 runs to 15 residues. Germline loops: CDR1 SGHNT, CDR2 YYREEE (reference sequence). The CDR3 region is CASRSRTGEDGELFF. The CDR3 DNA follows: TGTGCCAGCAGATCAAGGACAGGGGAAGACGGGGAGCTGTTTTTT.

This sequence joins TRBV2 and TRBJ2-3, with a possible D match to TRBD1 (6 bases). CDR3 length: 17 amino acids. Germline V CDR1 and CDR2: SNHLY, FYNNEI. The V gene lost 1 base and the J gene lost 10 bases, with 24 bases spanning the gap. The CDR3 nucleotides read TGTGCCAGCAGTGAAGGCGGACAGTCCCGCGGCCGATCGGCGCAGTATTTT. It codes for CASSEGGQSRGRSAQYF.

This sequence joins TRBV27 and TRBJ2-2; 8 bases line up with TRBD1. CDR3 length: 17 amino acids. Per the germline V gene, CDR1 is MNHEY and CDR2 is SMNVEV (reference sequence). Unmatched junction bases numbered 8, after V lost 2 bases and J lost 3 bases. Here the CDR3 reads CASSLQRATGDTGELFF. CDR3 in DNA: TGTGCCAGCAGTTTACAGAGGGCGACAGGGGACACCGGGGAGCTGTTTTTT.

This chain's CDR3 is CATSSSRGGNTIYF. The CDR3 DNA sequence: TGTGCCACCAGCAGCAGCAGGGGAGGAAACACCATATATTTT. This chain connects TRBV15 to TRBJ1-3; weak D call: TRBD1 (6 bases). CDR1 is LNHNV, CDR2 YYDKDF, per germline (reference sequence). Between the trimmed V and J ends, which lost 3 bases and 4 bases, there was a span of 10 bases. The CDR3 extends over 14 amino acids. The whole variable domain, filled in from reference TRBV15 and TRBJ1-3, reads DAMVIQNPRYQVTQFGKPVTLSCSQTLNHNVMYWYQQKSSQAPKLLFHYYDKDFNNEADTPDNFQSRRPNTSFCFLDIRSPGLGDTAMYLCATSSSRGGNTIYFGEGSWLTVV.

The chain links TRBV18 to TRBJ1-3, with 8 bases that match TRBD1. After removal of 3 bases from V and 5 bases from J, the junction contained 3 bases not matched to a gene. CDR1 and CDR2 (germline): KGHSH, LQKENI. The CDR3 length is 14 residues. The CDR3 bases are TGTGCCAGCTCACCCCAGGGGGCTCGAAACACCATATATTTT. Protein sequence: CASSPQGARNTIYF.

The chain employs TRBV7-7 and TRBJ2-5; D uncertain. V dropped 4 bases and J dropped 1 base, with 1 base sitting between them. This CDR3 contains 11 residues. Germline-derived CDR1 and CDR2 are SSHAT and FNYEAQ (reference sequence). In DNA form, the CDR3 reads TGTGCCAGCAGCTCCCAAGAGACCCAGTACTTC. This sequence encodes CASSSQETQYF.

This chain uses TRBV27 with TRBJ1-6; D is perhaps TRBD1 (5 bases). The V end was cut by 0 bases, the J end by 6 bases, with 15 bases between. This CDR3 comprises 17 residues. CDR1 is MNHEY, CDR2 SMNVEV, per germline (reference sequence). In nucleotides, the CDR3 is TGTGCCAGCAGTTTATCGCCAACAGGAGGTGCTAATTCACCCCTCCACTTT. This gives the protein CASSLSPTGGANSPLHF.